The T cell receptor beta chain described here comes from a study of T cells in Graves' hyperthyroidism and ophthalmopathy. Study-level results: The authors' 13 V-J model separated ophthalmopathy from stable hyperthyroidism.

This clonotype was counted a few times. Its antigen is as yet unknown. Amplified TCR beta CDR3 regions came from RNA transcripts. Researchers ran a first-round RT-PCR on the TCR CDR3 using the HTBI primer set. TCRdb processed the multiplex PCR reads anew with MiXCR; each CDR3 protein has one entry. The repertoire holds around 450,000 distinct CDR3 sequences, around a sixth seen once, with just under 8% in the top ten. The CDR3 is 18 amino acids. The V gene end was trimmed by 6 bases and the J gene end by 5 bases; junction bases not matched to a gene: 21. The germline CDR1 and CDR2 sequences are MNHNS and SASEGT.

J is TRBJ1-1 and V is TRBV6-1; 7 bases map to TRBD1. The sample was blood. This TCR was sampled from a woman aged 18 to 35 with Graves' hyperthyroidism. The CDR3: CASRPYDRASLGRTEAFF. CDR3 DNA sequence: TGTGCCAGCAGACCTTATGACAGGGCCAGTTTGGGGAGGACTGAAGCTTTCTTT.